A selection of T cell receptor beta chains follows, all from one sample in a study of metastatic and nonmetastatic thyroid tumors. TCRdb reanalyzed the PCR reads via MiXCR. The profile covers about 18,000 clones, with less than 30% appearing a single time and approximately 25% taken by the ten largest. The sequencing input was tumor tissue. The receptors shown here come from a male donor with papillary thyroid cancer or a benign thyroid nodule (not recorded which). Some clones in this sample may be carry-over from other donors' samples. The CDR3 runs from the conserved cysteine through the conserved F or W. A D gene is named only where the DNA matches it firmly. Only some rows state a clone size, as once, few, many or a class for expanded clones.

CDR3nt: TGTGCCAGCAGCTTAGACCGGGACGGTGAAGCTTTCTTT; CDR3aa: CASSLDRDGEAFF; j_gene: TRBJ1-1; d_gene: .; v_gene: TRBV11-2; abundance: .
CDR3nt: TGCGCCAGCAGCTCCGGACCGCGGGAGCAGTACTTC; CDR3aa: CASSSGPREQYF; j_gene: TRBJ2-7; d_gene: .; v_gene: TRBV5-1; abundance: .
CDR3nt: TGCAGCGTTTACGGTGTGGAGGCTGCCACTAACTATGGCTACACCTTC; CDR3aa: CSVYGVEAATNYGYTF; j_gene: TRBJ1-2; d_gene: .; v_gene: TRBV29-1; abundance: .
CDR3nt: TGTGCCAGCAGCCAGGGATGGGGGCGCAGCACCGGGGAGCTGTTTTTT; CDR3aa: CASSQGWGRSTGELFF; j_gene: TRBJ2-2; d_gene: .; v_gene: TRBV7-6; abundance: medium-sized
CDR3nt: TGTGCCAGCAGGACAGGGATGGGGACTGAAGCTTTCTTT; CDR3aa: CASRTGMGTEAFF; j_gene: TRBJ1-1; d_gene: TRBD1; v_gene: TRBV2; abundance: few
CDR3nt: TGTGCCAGCAGCGCCCAGCACCGAAACCCCCTCCACTTT; CDR3aa: CASSAQHRNPLHF; j_gene: TRBJ1-6; d_gene: .; v_gene: TRBV7-2; abundance: .
CDR3nt: TGTGCCAGCAGTCAATCGGACGAGCAGTACTTC; CDR3aa: CASSQSDEQYF; j_gene: TRBJ2-7; d_gene: .; v_gene: TRBV2; abundance: medium-sized
CDR3nt: TGTGCCAGCAGCCCCGGCTTGCGGGCGGATTACGAGCAGTACTTC; CDR3aa: CASSPGLRADYEQYF; j_gene: TRBJ2-7; d_gene: .; v_gene: TRBV11-3; abundance: .
CDR3nt: TGTGCCAACAGCCAAGAGGGACAGGGGGCCCCCTGCGGCTACACCTTC; CDR3aa: CANSQEGQGAPCGYTF; j_gene: TRBJ1-2; d_gene: TRBD1; v_gene: TRBV14; abundance: once
CDR3nt: TGTGCCAGGAGTGAATGGGCTAGCGGACGCAATGCGCAGTTCTTC; CDR3aa: CARSEWASGRNAQFF; j_gene: TRBJ2-1; d_gene: TRBD2; v_gene: TRBV6-1; abundance: .
CDR3nt: TGTGCCAGCAGTTTATTCTCCGCGGGGGCCTCCTACGAGCAGTACTTC; CDR3aa: CASSLFSAGASYEQYF; j_gene: TRBJ2-7; d_gene: .; v_gene: TRBV27; abundance: .
CDR3nt: TGTGCCAGCAGGGAGACAGGCTATACCACAGATACGCAGTATTTT; CDR3aa: CASRETGYTTDTQYF; j_gene: TRBJ2-3; d_gene: .; v_gene: TRBV25-1; abundance: many
CDR3nt: TGCGCAAGCAGCTTAAACGACAGGAACACTGAAGCTTTCTTT; CDR3aa: CASSLNDRNTEAFF; j_gene: TRBJ1-1; d_gene: .; v_gene: TRBV5-1; abundance: few
CDR3nt: TGCGCCAGCAGCCCGGCGGGAGTGGTCTCCCTCTATGGCTACACCTTC; CDR3aa: CASSPAGVVSLYGYTF; j_gene: TRBJ1-2; d_gene: .; v_gene: TRBV5-1; abundance: .
CDR3nt: TGCAGTGCTAGAGGACGCCGGGACAAATTGGCCTATGGCTACACCTTC; CDR3aa: CSARGRRDKLAYGYTF; j_gene: TRBJ1-2; d_gene: .; v_gene: TRBV20-1; abundance: .
CDR3nt: TGCGCCAGCAGAAGGACTAGCGGGGATGGATACGAGCAGTACTTC; CDR3aa: CASRRTSGDGYEQYF; j_gene: TRBJ2-7; d_gene: TRBD2; v_gene: TRBV5-1; abundance: medium-sized
CDR3nt: TGTGCCAGCAGTACCCAGCAGGAGACGGGCGAGCAGTACTTC; CDR3aa: CASSTQQETGEQYF; j_gene: TRBJ2-7; d_gene: .; v_gene: TRBV6-1; abundance: .
CDR3nt: TGTGCCAGCAGCTCCCGGGGTAGCGCTACGCAGTACTTC; CDR3aa: CASSSRGSATQYF; j_gene: TRBJ2-7; d_gene: .; v_gene: TRBV13; abundance: .
CDR3nt: TGTGCCAGCAGTCGGGACATCTACGAGCAGTACTTC; CDR3aa: CASSRDIYEQYF; j_gene: TRBJ2-7; d_gene: .; v_gene: TRBV2; abundance: .
CDR3nt: TGTGCCAGCAGTCCCTCCTGGCAGTTCCAAGAGACCCAGTACTTC; CDR3aa: CASSPSWQFQETQYF; j_gene: TRBJ2-5; d_gene: .; v_gene: TRBV27; abundance: many
CDR3nt: TGCGCCAGCAGCTTCTGGACAGGGATAGAGACCCAGTACTTC; CDR3aa: CASSFWTGIETQYF; j_gene: TRBJ2-5; d_gene: TRBD1; v_gene: TRBV5-1; abundance: .
CDR3nt: TGTGCCAGCAGCTGGGTATGGTCGGAGCGGGAGTTCAATTATCAGTTCTTC; CDR3aa: CASSWVWSEREFNYQFF; j_gene: TRBJ2-1; d_gene: TRBD2; v_gene: TRBV11-2; abundance: .
CDR3nt: TGTGCCAGCAGCTTATTCCACGGGGAAGAGACCCAGTACTTC; CDR3aa: CASSLFHGEETQYF; j_gene: TRBJ2-5; d_gene: .; v_gene: TRBV7-3; abundance: .
CDR3nt: TGTGCCAGCAGTGGGGGATATAGCTACAATGAGCAGTTCTTC; CDR3aa: CASSGGYSYNEQFF; j_gene: TRBJ2-1; d_gene: .; v_gene: TRBV28; abundance: few
CDR3nt: TGTGCCAGCAGCTTACCAAACAGGGGGCGCGTCTATTGCTACACCTTC; CDR3aa: CASSLPNRGRVYCYTF; j_gene: TRBJ1-2; d_gene: TRBD1; v_gene: TRBV12-3/TRBV12-4; abundance: .
CDR3nt: TGTGCCACCAAACCAAGGACAGGGGGTGAGAGGGACTATGGCTACACCTTC; CDR3aa: CATKPRTGGERDYGYTF; j_gene: TRBJ1-2; d_gene: TRBD1; v_gene: TRBV19; abundance: many
CDR3nt: TGTGCCAGCATCTCTCTTCGGGGAAAGAAAGCTTTCTTT; CDR3aa: CASISLRGKKAFF; j_gene: TRBJ1-1; d_gene: .; v_gene: TRBV11-2; abundance: .
CDR3nt: TGTGCCATCAGTGAGAGTGGCTTCAGGGGGCAAGAGACCCAGTACTTC; CDR3aa: CAISESGFRGQETQYF; j_gene: TRBJ2-5; d_gene: TRBD1; v_gene: TRBV10-3; abundance: many
CDR3nt: TGCGCCAGCAGCTTGGCGGGGGGATACACTGAAGCTTTCTTT; CDR3aa: CASSLAGGYTEAFF; j_gene: TRBJ1-1; d_gene: .; v_gene: TRBV5-1; abundance: few
CDR3nt: TGTGCCAGCAGTGAGTGGGGGGCAACCTACGAGCAGTACTTC; CDR3aa: CASSEWGATYEQYF; j_gene: TRBJ2-7; d_gene: .; v_gene: TRBV6-1; abundance: few
CDR3nt: TGTGCCAGCAGTTACGAAGCGGGTTGGCTCTACGAGCAGTACTTC; CDR3aa: CASSYEAGWLYEQYF; j_gene: TRBJ2-7; d_gene: .; v_gene: TRBV12-3/TRBV12-4; abundance: few
CDR3nt: TGTGCCTGGAGTGTACAGGCGGGAGGGACTGGCGGGGAGCTGTTTTTT; CDR3aa: CAWSVQAGGTGGELFF; j_gene: TRBJ2-2; d_gene: TRBD2; v_gene: TRBV30; abundance: few
CDR3nt: TGTGCCAGCAGCCCGATAGCGGGACAAGAGACCCAGTACTTC; CDR3aa: CASSPIAGQETQYF; j_gene: TRBJ2-5; d_gene: TRBD2; v_gene: TRBV4-2; abundance: many
CDR3nt: TGCAGTGCTAGAGATCGGACATCCTACGAGCAGTACTTC; CDR3aa: CSARDRTSYEQYF; j_gene: TRBJ2-7; d_gene: .; v_gene: TRBV20-1; abundance: .
CDR3nt: TGCCTCGCTAAGAACGCGGGCGAGCAGTACTTC; CDR3aa: CLAKNAGEQYF; j_gene: TRBJ2-7; d_gene: .; v_gene: TRBV20-1; abundance: .
CDR3nt: TGTGCCAGCAGTGAGGCAGGCGGGTACACCGGGGAGCTGTTTTTT; CDR3aa: CASSEAGGYTGELFF; j_gene: TRBJ2-2; d_gene: .; v_gene: TRBV2; abundance: many
CDR3nt: TGTGCCAGCAGCCCTGAAGGACAGGACATACAAGAGACCCAGTACTTC; CDR3aa: CASSPEGQDIQETQYF; j_gene: TRBJ2-5; d_gene: TRBD1; v_gene: TRBV11-3; abundance: .
CDR3nt: TGTGCCTGGAGTGTGGGGGCCGGGGAGACCCAGTACTTC; CDR3aa: CAWSVGAGETQYF; j_gene: TRBJ2-5; d_gene: .; v_gene: TRBV30; abundance: .
CDR3nt: TGCAGTGCCGTACGCTTTCTTCCCGGCTCCTACAATGAGCAGTTCTTC; CDR3aa: CSAVRFLPGSYNEQFF; j_gene: TRBJ2-1; d_gene: .; v_gene: TRBV20-1; abundance: many
CDR3nt: TGTGCCAGTAGTATACCTCGACTAGCGTATATGGAGGAGACCCAGTACTTC; CDR3aa: CASSIPRLAYMEETQYF; j_gene: TRBJ2-5; d_gene: TRBD2; v_gene: TRBV19; abundance: many
CDR3nt: TGCGCCAGCAGCTTAGAAAACACTGATGCGTTCTTT; CDR3aa: CASSLENTDAFF; j_gene: TRBJ1-1; d_gene: .; v_gene: TRBV5-1; abundance: .
CDR3nt: TGTGCCAGCAGCTCCACTAGCGGGGGGCGGGATGAGCAGTTCTTC; CDR3aa: CASSSTSGGRDEQFF; j_gene: TRBJ2-1; d_gene: TRBD2; v_gene: TRBV7-9; abundance: many
CDR3nt: TGTGCCCGGAGCCCAAATTGGGGTGAATCACCCCTCCACTTT; CDR3aa: CARSPNWGESPLHF; j_gene: TRBJ1-6; d_gene: .; v_gene: TRBV3-1; abundance: .
CDR3nt: TGTGCCAGTAGTATAGATGGGGACAGGGACGCTTTCTTT; CDR3aa: CASSIDGDRDAFF; j_gene: TRBJ1-1; d_gene: TRBD1; v_gene: TRBV19; abundance: many
CDR3nt: TGCAGTGCTAGAGATAATACAGGGGCCACAGGCTATGGCTACACCTTC; CDR3aa: CSARDNTGATGYGYTF; j_gene: TRBJ1-2; d_gene: TRBD1; v_gene: TRBV20-1; abundance: .
CDR3nt: TGTGCTAGTGGTTCTCCACGCGGGACAGGTGATGGCTACACCTTC; CDR3aa: CASGSPRGTGDGYTF; j_gene: TRBJ1-2; d_gene: TRBD1; v_gene: TRBV12-5; abundance: few
CDR3nt: TGTGCCAGCAGCCCATCCCCACCGAGGAACACTGAAGCTTTCTTT; CDR3aa: CASSPSPPRNTEAFF; j_gene: TRBJ1-1; d_gene: .; v_gene: TRBV7-2; abundance: few
CDR3nt: TGTGCCAGCAGCACAGGGGACGAGCAGTACTTC; CDR3aa: CASSTGDEQYF; j_gene: TRBJ2-7; d_gene: TRBD1; v_gene: TRBV11-3; abundance: few
CDR3nt: TGCGCCAGCAGCCAACCGAGCGGCCCCCCTTATGGCTACACCTTC; CDR3aa: CASSQPSGPPYGYTF; j_gene: TRBJ1-2; d_gene: .; v_gene: TRBV4-1; abundance: .
CDR3nt: TGCAGTGCTCTAGCAAGGGGGTCTAGCGGGAGGTTCCGGGAGCAGTACTTC; CDR3aa: CSALARGSSGRFREQYF; j_gene: TRBJ2-7; d_gene: TRBD2; v_gene: TRBV20-1; abundance: .
CDR3nt: TGTGCCAGCAGTGGCCGGACTAGCGGGAGTAATGAGCAGTTCTTC; CDR3aa: CASSGRTSGSNEQFF; j_gene: TRBJ2-1; d_gene: TRBD2; v_gene: TRBV6-1; abundance: few
CDR3nt: TGTGCCAGCGGTCCAGGGAGTCTGACCGGGGAGCTGTTTTTT; CDR3aa: CASGPGSLTGELFF; j_gene: TRBJ2-2; d_gene: .; v_gene: TRBV7-3; abundance: once
CDR3nt: TGTGCCAGCAGTTACTCCCTATGGACAGGGGATCGGGATGAGCAGTTCTTC; CDR3aa: CASSYSLWTGDRDEQFF; j_gene: TRBJ2-1; d_gene: TRBD1; v_gene: TRBV6-2/TRBV6-3; abundance: .